This record covers a single T cell receptor (beta chain). Antigen: not known. The sample belongs to a study of monozygotic twins with inflammatory bowel disease. Making each TCR library took 3,000 to 4,000 ng of total RNA. TCRdb reanalyzed the 5' RACE reads and collapses them to one entry per CDR3 protein, without DNA. The sample has more than 300,000 distinct CDR3 sequences, and its top ten clones hold approximately 5.9%. General study findings and limits: Especially with disease activity, IBD patients shared fewer clonotypes with others than healthy twins did. Between concordant and discordant twins, repertoire similarity failed to differ, a result that limited power may explain. Differences in immunosuppressive treatment may have been a source of added variability in patient repertoires.

The CDR3 covers 14 residues. Germline V CDR1 and CDR2: LNHDA, SQIVND (reference sequence). The genes are TRBV19 and TRBJ1-1; TCRdb outputs TRBD1, but without DNA this stays unchecked. Sequencing was carried out using blood. This TCR derives from a human donor with ulcerative colitis or Crohn's disease, or a healthy co-twin of an affected twin (not recorded which). The CDR3 is CASRIQGVNTEAFF.